A single sample is the source of the 20 T cell receptor beta chains below, sequenced in a study of blood T cell repertoires in COVID-19. TCRdb's copy holds only in-frame clones and misses some; the assay was immunoSEQ multiplex PCR. Of about 280,000 clones in the sample, roughly 85% were seen once. The sample taken for sequencing was peripheral blood. These receptors were obtained from a man aged 50 to 59 with active or convalescent COVID-19.

The chain has TRBV10-3 and TRBJ2-5; TRBD2 matches 10 bases. Germline values: CDR1 ENHRY, CDR2 SYGVKD. The J segment lost 5 bases and the V segment lost 6 bases, leaving 6 bases of the junction unmatched. CDR3 size: 14 residues. The CDR3 spells CAISPSGGQETQYF. Written as DNA, the CDR3 is TGTGCCATCAGCCCTAGCGGGGGACAGGAGACCCAGTACTTC.

The rearrangement links TRBV7-2 to TRBJ1-1, with D possibly TRBD1 on 5 matching bases. With 5 bases removed from V and 0 bases from J, the gap between germline ends came to 13 bases. This CDR3 comprises 15 residues. Germline V gene data show CDR1 as SGHTA and CDR2 as FQGNSA. The CDR3 loop is CASSAQTVMNTEAFF. For the CDR3, the DNA is TGTGCCAGCAGCGCCCAGACAGTTATGAACACTGAAGCTTTCTTT.

The V and J genes are TRBV24-1 and TRBJ2-1, with 14 bases identical to TRBD2. CDR3 length: 16 amino acids. Per the germline V gene, CDR1 is KGHDR and CDR2 is SFDVKD. After removal of 2 bases from V and 12 bases from J, the junction contained 8 bases not matched to a gene. CDR3 sequence: CATSDSGTSGSGGQFF. CDR3 sequence (DNA): TGTGCCACCAGTGATTCCGGGACTAGCGGGAGTGGGGGGCAGTTCTTC.

On this clone itself: Other DNA sequences in the same sample also yield this CDR3. The CDR3 spells CASSADRSTEAFF. The CDR3 DNA reads as TGTGCCAGTAGTGCCGACAGGAGCACTGAAGCTTTCTTT. The rearrangement joins TRBV19 to TRBJ1-1; the D gene is possibly TRBD1 (6 bases). The germline CDR1 and CDR2 sequences are LNHDA and SQIVND (reference sequence). The CDR3 loop spans 13 amino acids. V was shortened by 5 bases and J by 4 bases, with 11 bases between the two germline ends.

J is TRBJ2-1 and V is TRBV19, with 9 bases matching TRBD2. CDR3 length equals 14 residues. V lost 5 bases to trimming and J lost 8 bases; unmatched junction nucleotides: 7. Germline lookup yields CDR1 LNHDA and CDR2 SQIVND (reference sequence). CDR3 sequence: CASSFGTSLDEQFF. CDR3 bases: TGTGCCAGTAGTTTCGGGACTAGCCTCGATGAGCAGTTCTTC. The full variable domain, with the rest looked up from reference TRBV19 and TRBJ2-1, is DGGITQSPKYLFRKEGQNVTLSCEQNLNHDAMYWYRQDPGQGLRLIYYSQIVNDFQKGDIAEGYSVSREKKESFPLTVTSAQKNPTAFYLCASSFGTSLDEQFFGPGTRLTVL.

The genes are TRBV27 and TRBJ2-1, with TRBD2 matching 12 bases. The V and J ends lost 5 bases and 7 bases, in that order; junction bases with no gene match: 12. This CDR3 region has 17 residues. Germline values: CDR1 MNHEY, CDR2 SMNVEV (reference sequence). This chain's CDR3 is CASSPGRTSGRRNEQFF. The DNA for the CDR3 is TGTGCCAGCAGTCCAGGGAGAACTAGCGGGAGGAGGAATGAGCAGTTCTTC.

The V call is TRBV5-1, the J call TRBJ2-2; 7 bases line up with TRBD2. Germline V lookup: CDR1 SGHRS, CDR2 YFSETQ. The CDR3 totals 17 residues. V lost 5 bases to trimming and J lost 5 bases; unmatched junction nucleotides: 15. The CDR3 is CASRGSAGAWGTGELFF. In nucleotides, the CDR3 is TGCGCCAGCAGGGGCTCGGCGGGAGCTTGGGGAACCGGGGAGCTGTTTTTT.

The chain has TRBV6-6 and TRBJ1-5, with a weak D call TRBD1 (6 bases). This CDR3 region has 15 residues. Germline values: CDR1 MNHNY, CDR2 SVGAGI (reference sequence). V was trimmed by 8 bases and J by 7 bases, leaving 21 bases between them. CDR3 amino acids: CASSRGLKLGQPQHF. The CDR3 DNA reads TGTGCCAGCTCGAGGGGGTTAAAGCTTGGGCAGCCCCAGCATTTT.

V and J are TRBV7-2 and TRBJ1-2, with 7 nucleotides matching TRBD1. The CDR3 is 14 amino acids. The V gene's germline CDR1 is SGHTA and CDR2 FQGNSA. The junction had 8 bases not matched to a gene; V was cut back by 5 bases and J by 5 bases. The CDR3 loop is CASSLTGTEYGYTF. DNA for the CDR3: TGTGCCAGCAGCCTGACCGGGACAGAGTATGGCTACACCTTC.

This rearrangement joins TRBV7-8 to TRBJ2-1, with D tentatively TRBD2 (7 bases). Germline CDR1 reads SGHVS; CDR2 reads FQNEAQ. The CDR3 sequence is 14 residues long. Trimming took off 1 base at V and 9 bases at J, with 13 bases between the two ends. DNA of the CDR3: TGTGCCAGCAGCTTAGGCGGAGGGGGGGCTGAGCAGTTCTTC. Translating gives CASSLGGGGAEQFF.

The chain joins TRBV5-4 to TRBJ2-5, with TRBD2 as a possible D gene (6 bases). From germline, CDR1 is SGHNT and CDR2 YYREEE (reference sequence). Trimming pared 4 bases from V and 5 bases from J, leaving 18 bases between. This CDR3 has 15 amino acids. CDR3 region: CASSQGLGLGETQYF. The CDR3 nucleotides read TGTGCCAGCAGCCAGGGACTGGGATTGGGGGAGACCCAGTACTTC.

V is TRBV28 and J is TRBJ1-2; possibly TRBD1 for D (5 bases). The germline V and J ends were trimmed by 3 bases and 4 bases, with 18 bases remaining between them. Per the germline V gene, CDR1 is MDHEN and CDR2 is SYDVKM. The CDR3 extends over 16 amino acids. The CDR3 sequence is CASSLWDSGGSYGYTF. CDR3 in DNA: TGTGCCAGCAGTTTGTGGGATTCGGGGGGGTCCTATGGCTACACCTTC.

The chain is built from TRBV12-3 or TRBV12-4 and TRBJ2-2; D unresolved. Deletions cut 7 bases from V and 6 bases from J, with 6 bases between. This CDR3 region has 11 residues. CDR3 nucleotides: TGTGCCAGCACAGACTCCGGGGAGCTGTTTTTT. Its translation is CASTDSGELFF.

The chain joins TRBV30 to TRBJ2-1; D call uncertain. The CDR3 has 12 amino acids. Germline loops: CDR1 GTSNPN, CDR2 SVGIG (reference sequence). The V gene lost 3 bases and the J gene lost 10 bases, with 13 bases spanning the gap. CDR3 protein: CAWRLLSREQFF. DNA of the CDR3: TGTGCCTGGAGGCTACTTTCAAGAGAGCAGTTCTTC. Using reference TRBV30 and TRBJ2-1 for the parts outside the CDR3, the full variable domain is SQTIHQWPATLVQPVGSPLSLECTVEGTSNPNLYWYRQAAGRGLQLLFYSVGIGQISSEVPQNLSASRPQDRQFILSSKKLLLSDSGFYLCAWRLLSREQFFGPGTRLTVL.

CDR3 DNA: TGTGCCAGCAGCTTGGGGGACAGGAGCTCCTACGAGCAGTACTTC. It codes for CASSLGDRSSYEQYF. The chain joins TRBV5-6 to TRBJ2-7; 8 bases are a match to TRBD1. CDR1 SGHDT and CDR2 YYEEEE come from the germline V gene. Trimming removed 0 bases from V and 0 bases from J; junction bases left unmatched: 2. The CDR3 length is 15 residues.

The gene calls are TRBV5-6 and TRBJ1-4, with D possibly matching TRBD1 (5 bases). The germline CDR1 and CDR2 sequences are SGHDT and YYEEEE. The V end lost 5 bases, the J end lost 5 bases, and 7 bases lay between the germline ends. CDR3 length equals 12 residues. The DNA of the CDR3 is TGTGCCAGCAGGCGGGGGAATGAAAAACTGTTTTTT. Protein product: CASRRGNEKLFF.

This clone was recorded a few times. This chain uses TRBV30 with TRBJ2-1, with D possibly being TRBD1 (7 bases). CDR3 size: 13 residues. Germline lookup yields CDR1 GTSNPN and CDR2 SVGIG (reference sequence). Trimming pared 0 bases from V and 9 bases from J, leaving 12 bases between. CDR3 loop: CAWSVGGDSEQFF. CDR3 in DNA: TGTGCCTGGAGTGTAGGAGGGGACAGTGAGCAGTTCTTC.

V is TRBV14 and J is TRBJ2-3, with a tentative D call TRBD2 (6 bases). Trimming shortened V by 0 bases and J by 9 bases, and 16 bases separated the two germline ends. The CDR3 totals 15 residues. Germline CDR1 SGHDN, CDR2 FVKESK. The CDR3 sequence: CASSQDSQGGWTQYF. CDR3 sequence (DNA): TGTGCCAGCAGCCAAGATAGCCAGGGAGGTTGGACGCAGTATTTT.

The V gene is TRBV3-1 (or the pseudogene TRBV3-2), the J gene TRBJ2-1; D uncertain. The ends were cut back, 10 bases at V and 3 bases at J, with 10 bases in the middle. There are 12 residues in the CDR3. Germline V CDR1 and CDR2: LGHDT, YNNKEL (reference sequence). The CDR3 reads CATPTVYNEQFF. CDR3 nucleotides: TGTGCCACACCGACTGTCTACAATGAGCAGTTCTTC.

The V call is TRBV7-2, the J call TRBJ1-1; D gene unclear. V lost 8 bases and J lost 3, with 7 bases in between. Germline CDR1 is SGHTA and CDR2 is FQGNSA. This CDR3 is 11 amino acids long. The CDR3: CASQAHTEAFF. DNA of the CDR3: TGTGCCAGCCAGGCCCACACTGAAGCTTTCTTT.